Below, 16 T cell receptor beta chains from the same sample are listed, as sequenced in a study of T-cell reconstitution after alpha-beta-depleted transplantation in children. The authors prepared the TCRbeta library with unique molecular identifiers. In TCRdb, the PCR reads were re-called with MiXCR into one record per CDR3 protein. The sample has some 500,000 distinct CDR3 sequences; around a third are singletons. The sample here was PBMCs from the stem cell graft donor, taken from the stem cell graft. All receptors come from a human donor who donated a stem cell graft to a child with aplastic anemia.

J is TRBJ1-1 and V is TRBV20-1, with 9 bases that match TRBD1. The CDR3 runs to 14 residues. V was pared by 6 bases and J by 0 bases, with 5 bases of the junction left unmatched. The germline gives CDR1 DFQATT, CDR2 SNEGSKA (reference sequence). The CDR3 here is CSALTGGLNTEAFF. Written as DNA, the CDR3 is TGCAGTGCCTTGACAGGGGGATTGAACACTGAAGCTTTCTTT.

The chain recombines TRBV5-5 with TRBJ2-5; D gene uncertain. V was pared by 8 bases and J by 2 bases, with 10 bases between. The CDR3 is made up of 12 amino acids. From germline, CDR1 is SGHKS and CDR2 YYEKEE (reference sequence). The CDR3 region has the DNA TGTGCCAGTTTTCGAGCTCAAGAGACCCAGTACTTC. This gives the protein CASFRAQETQYF.

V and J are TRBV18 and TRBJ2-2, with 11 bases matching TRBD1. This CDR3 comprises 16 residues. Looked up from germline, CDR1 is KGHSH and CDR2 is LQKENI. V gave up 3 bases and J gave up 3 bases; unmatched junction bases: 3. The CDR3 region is CASSPWTGGDTGELFF. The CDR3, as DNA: TGTGCCAGCTCACCGTGGACAGGGGGCGACACCGGGGAGCTGTTTTTT.

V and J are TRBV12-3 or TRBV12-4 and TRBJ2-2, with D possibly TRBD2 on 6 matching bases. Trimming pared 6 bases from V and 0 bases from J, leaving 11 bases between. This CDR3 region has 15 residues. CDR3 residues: CASRASESNTGELFF. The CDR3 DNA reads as TGTGCCAGCAGGGCTAGCGAATCGAACACCGGGGAGCTGTTTTTT.

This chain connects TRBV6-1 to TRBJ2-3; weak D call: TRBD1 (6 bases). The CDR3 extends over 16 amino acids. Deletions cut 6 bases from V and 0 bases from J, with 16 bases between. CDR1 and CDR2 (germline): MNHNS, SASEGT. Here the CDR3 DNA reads TGTGCCAGCAGCAGGACAGTGAGCTCTAGCACAGATACGCAGTATTTT. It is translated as CASSRTVSSSTDTQYF.

This chain's CDR3 is CASSLRDRVGEKLFF. CDR3 nucleotide sequence: TGTGCCAGCAGCTTACGGGACAGGGTGGGCGAAAAACTGTTTTTT. The chain employs TRBV7-8 and TRBJ1-4, with TRBD1 matching 9 bases. Per the germline V gene, CDR1 is SGHVS and CDR2 is FQNEAQ. The CDR3 loop spans 15 amino acids. V lost 2 bases to trimming and J lost 8 bases; unmatched junction nucleotides: 6.

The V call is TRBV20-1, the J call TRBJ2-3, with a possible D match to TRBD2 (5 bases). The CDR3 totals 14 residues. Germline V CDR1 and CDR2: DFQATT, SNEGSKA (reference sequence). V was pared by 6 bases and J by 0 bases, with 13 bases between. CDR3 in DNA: TGCAGTGCGACTAAGTACGGTAGCACAGATACGCAGTATTTT. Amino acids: CSATKYGSTDTQYF.

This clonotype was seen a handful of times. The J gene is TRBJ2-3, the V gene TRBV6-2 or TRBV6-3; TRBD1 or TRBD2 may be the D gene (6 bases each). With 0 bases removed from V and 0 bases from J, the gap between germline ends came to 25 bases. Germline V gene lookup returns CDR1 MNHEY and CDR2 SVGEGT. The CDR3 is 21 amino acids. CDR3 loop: CASSYSVGMGEWGASTDTQYF. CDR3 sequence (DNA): TGTGCCAGCAGTTACTCAGTGGGGATGGGGGAGTGGGGGGCTAGCACAGATACGCAGTATTTT.

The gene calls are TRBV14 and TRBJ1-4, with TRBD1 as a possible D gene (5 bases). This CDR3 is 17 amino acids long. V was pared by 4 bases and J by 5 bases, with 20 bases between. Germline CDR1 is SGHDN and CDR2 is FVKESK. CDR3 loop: CASSPPRVQAGNEKLFF. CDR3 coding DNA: TGTGCCAGCAGCCCCCCAAGGGTACAGGCGGGAAATGAAAAACTGTTTTTT.

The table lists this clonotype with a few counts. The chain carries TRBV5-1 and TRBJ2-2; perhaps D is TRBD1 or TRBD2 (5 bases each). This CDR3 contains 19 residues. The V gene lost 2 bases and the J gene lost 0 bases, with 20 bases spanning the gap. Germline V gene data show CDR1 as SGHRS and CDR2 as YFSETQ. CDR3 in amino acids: CASSFSADRSTANTGELFF. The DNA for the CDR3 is TGCGCCAGCAGCTTTAGCGCTGACAGATCTACCGCGAACACCGGGGAGCTGTTTTTT.

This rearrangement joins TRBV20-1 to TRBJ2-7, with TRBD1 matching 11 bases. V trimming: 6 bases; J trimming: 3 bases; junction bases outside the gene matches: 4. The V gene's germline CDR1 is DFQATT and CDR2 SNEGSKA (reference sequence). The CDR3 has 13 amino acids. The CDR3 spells CSARTGGRYEQYF. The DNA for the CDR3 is TGCAGTGCCCGGACAGGGGGCCGCTACGAGCAGTACTTC.

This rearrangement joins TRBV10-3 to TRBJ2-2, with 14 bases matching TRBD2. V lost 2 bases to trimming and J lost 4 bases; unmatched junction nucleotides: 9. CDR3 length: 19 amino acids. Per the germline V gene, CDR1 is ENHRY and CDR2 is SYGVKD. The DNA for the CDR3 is TGTGCCATCAGTGAGACCTTCGGACTAGCGGGAGGCGGCACCGGGGAGCTGTTTTTT. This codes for CAISETFGLAGGGTGELFF.

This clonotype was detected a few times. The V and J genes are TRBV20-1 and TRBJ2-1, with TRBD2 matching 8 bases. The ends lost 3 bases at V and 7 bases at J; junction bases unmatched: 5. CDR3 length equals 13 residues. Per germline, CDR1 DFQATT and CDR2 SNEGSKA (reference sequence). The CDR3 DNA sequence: TGCAGTGCTAGCGGGAGGGCCGGGAATGAGCAGTTCTTC. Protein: CSASGRAGNEQFF.

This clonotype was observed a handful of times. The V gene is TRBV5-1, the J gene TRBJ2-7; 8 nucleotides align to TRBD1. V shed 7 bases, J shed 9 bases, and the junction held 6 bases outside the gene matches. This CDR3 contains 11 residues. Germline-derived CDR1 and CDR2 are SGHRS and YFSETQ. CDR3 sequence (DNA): TGCGCCAGCCAATCCGGGACAGGGCAGTACTTC. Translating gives CASQSGTGQYF.

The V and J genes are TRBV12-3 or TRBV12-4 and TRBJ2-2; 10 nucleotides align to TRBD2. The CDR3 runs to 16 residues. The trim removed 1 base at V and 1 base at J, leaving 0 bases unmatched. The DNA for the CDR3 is TGTGCCAGCAGTTTAGAGCGGGAGGGGAACACCGGGGAGCTGTTTTTT. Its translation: CASSLEREGNTGELFF.

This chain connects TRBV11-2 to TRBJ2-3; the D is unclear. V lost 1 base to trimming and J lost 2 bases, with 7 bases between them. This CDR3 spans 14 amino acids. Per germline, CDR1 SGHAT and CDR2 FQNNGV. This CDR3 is CASSLARPTDTQYF. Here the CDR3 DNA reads TGTGCCAGCAGCTTAGCGAGGCCCACAGATACGCAGTATTTT. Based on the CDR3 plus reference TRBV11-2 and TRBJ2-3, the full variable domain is EAGVAQSPRYKIIEKRQSVAFWCNPISGHATLYWYQQILGQGPKLLIQFQNNGVVDDSQLPKDRFSAERLKGVDSTLKIQPAKLEDSAVYLCASSLARPTDTQYFGPGTRLTVL.